These 29 T cell receptor beta chains share one sample of origin, sequenced in a study of graft-versus-host responses after intestinal transplantation. These receptors' targets are unknown. Assay: immunoSEQ multiplex PCR; the TCRdb copy retains only in-frame clones and omits some. The sample consists of 90,000 to 120,000 clones, over 80% of them appearing once. The sample consisted of unstimulated CD4+ T cells sorted from spleen or lymph node cells, taken before transplant. All receptors come from a human donor who was the organ donor for an intestinal transplant.

As concerns this clone: A junction boundary mismatches the germline segment, possibly from a read error. This chain connects TRBV11-2 to TRBJ2-1, with 9 bases that match TRBD2. Germline CDR1 is SGHAT and CDR2 is FQNNGV. The CDR3 consists of 13 residues. CDR3 DNA sequence: TGTGCCAGCAGCTACACGCACATAGCGGGAGTCATCTTC. Translating it yields CASSYTHIAGVIF.

The DNA of the CDR3 is TGTGCCAGCAGCCAAGCGTCGGGGTTGGCTAGCACAGATACGCAGTATTTT. This encodes CASSQASGLASTDTQYF. The chain uses TRBV4-2 and TRBJ2-3; possibly TRBD2 for D (5 bases). Germline CDR1 LGHNA, CDR2 YNFKEQ. Trimming shortened V by 1 base and J by 0 bases, and 14 bases separated the two germline ends. The CDR3 runs to 17 residues.

V usage is TRBV4-1 and J usage is TRBJ1-1, with D uncertain. This CDR3 contains 14 residues. The V end was cut by 4 bases, the J end by 5 bases, with 14 bases between. CDR1 is MGHRA and CDR2 is YSYEKL in the germline V gene. DNA for the CDR3: TGCGCCAGCAGCCGCGGTTCAGTAGGGACTGAAGCTTTCTTT. Protein: CASSRGSVGTEAFF.

This chain uses TRBV5-1 with TRBJ2-2, with a weak D call TRBD2 (7 bases). V was clipped by 0 bases and J by 5 bases, with 20 bases between them. This CDR3 region has 18 residues. Germline-derived CDR1 and CDR2 are SGHRS and YFSETQ. Here the CDR3 reads CASSLEGPRGGPTGELFF. The DNA of the CDR3 is TGCGCCAGCAGCTTGGAGGGACCTCGCGGGGGCCCGACCGGGGAGCTGTTTTTT.

In its sample, this clone was seen once. Written as DNA, the CDR3 is TGCGCCAGCAGCCTCGGGGATAAAGGAGAGACCCAGTACTTC. It is translated as CASSLGDKGETQYF. This chain links TRBV4-1 with TRBJ2-5, with TRBD2 as a possible D gene (5 bases). Germline V gives CDR1 MGHRA, CDR2 YSYEKL. The V gene lost 4 bases and the J gene lost 4 bases, with 13 bases spanning the gap. This CDR3 spans 14 amino acids.

This clone was picked up one time. V is TRBV19 and J is TRBJ2-5, with 7 bases lining up with TRBD2. The DNA end lines up better with TRBJ2-7; the J call may be wrong. The CDR3 is 12 residues long. CDR1 LNHDA and CDR2 SQIVND come from the germline V gene (reference sequence). The CDR3 spells CAITTSFYEQYF. The CDR3 DNA is TGTGCCATTACGACTAGCTTCTACGAGCAGTACTTC.

This sequence joins TRBV7-2 and TRBJ1-6; tentatively, D is TRBD1 (6 bases). Germline V gene sequence: CDR1 SGHTA, CDR2 FQGNSA. The CDR3 has 18 residues. The ends were cut back, 0 bases at V and 4 bases at J, with 16 bases in the middle. The CDR3 reads CASSLALRGARYNSPLHF. CDR3 sequence (DNA): TGTGCCAGCAGCTTAGCCCTCCGGGGGGCCCGGTATAATTCACCCCTCCACTTT.

This chain links TRBV4-2 with TRBJ2-7, with D perhaps TRBD2 (7 bases). CDR1 is LGHNA, CDR2 YNFKEQ, per germline. CDR3 length: 15 residues. Trimming cost V 4 bases and J 7 bases, with 20 bases left between them. The DNA of the CDR3 is TGTGCCAGCAGCCCGGGGGGCGGACGGGCGGGGGAGCAGTACTTC. Protein: CASSPGGGRAGEQYF.

The chain carries TRBV10-2 and TRBJ2-7; TRBD1 agrees at 7 bases. This CDR3 has 14 residues. The germline gives CDR1 WSHSY, CDR2 SAAADI. Trimming took 6 bases from V and 3 from J; bases not matched to a gene: 8. The CDR3 DNA reads as TGCGCCAGCAGAGGGGTCAGGGGGAACTACGAGCAGTACTTC. It codes for CASRGVRGNYEQYF.

The chain employs TRBV6-1 and TRBJ1-1; the D gene is possibly TRBD1 (5 bases). The germline V and J ends were trimmed by 7 bases and 4 bases, with 7 bases remaining between them. Germline V lookup: CDR1 MNHNS, CDR2 SASEGT. This CDR3 has 11 amino acids. CDR3 amino acids: CASTRGTEAFF. The CDR3 DNA is TGTGCCAGCACGAGGGGCACTGAAGCTTTCTTT.

This clone was detected once. The chain has TRBV7-2 and TRBJ1-2, with a possible D match to TRBD1 (5 bases). Trimming shortened V by 1 base and J by 5 bases, and 11 bases separated the two germline ends. Germline lookup yields CDR1 SGHTA and CDR2 FQGNSA. The CDR3 is 14 amino acids. The CDR3 nucleotides read TGTGCCAGCAGCTTAGTCTCCAGGGAGTATGGCTACACCTTC. Amino acids: CASSLVSREYGYTF. Together with reference TRBV7-2 and TRBJ1-2, the CDR3 gives the full variable domain: GAGVSQSPSNKVTEKGKDVELRCDPISGHTALYWYRQSLGQGLEFLIYFQGNSAPDKSGLPSDRFSAERTGGSVSTLTIQRTQQEDSAVYLCASSLVSREYGYTFGSGTRLTVV.

V and J are TRBV5-1 and TRBJ2-5; D gene ambiguous. The germline V gene encodes CDR1 SGHRS and CDR2 YFSETQ. Trimming pared 0 bases from V and 0 bases from J, leaving 6 bases between. The CDR3 has 14 amino acids. CDR3 coding DNA: TGCGCCAGCAGCTTGGCGAACTACCAAGAGACCCAGTACTTC. Encoded protein: CASSLANYQETQYF.

This clone was found once. Here the CDR3 reads CASTPPLGGRENEQYF. The CDR3 nucleotides are TGTGCCAGCACTCCACCCCTCGGGGGGAGGGAAAACGAGCAGTACTTC. This sequence joins TRBV28 and TRBJ2-7; 7 bases are shared with TRBD2. Unmatched junction bases numbered 17, after V lost 7 bases and J lost 5 bases. CDR3 length: 16 residues. Per the germline V gene, CDR1 is MDHEN and CDR2 is SYDVKM. The variable domain in full, with the rest retrieved from reference TRBV28 and TRBJ2-7, is DVKVTQSSRYLVKRTGEKVFLECVQDMDHENMFWYRQDPGLGLRLIYFSYDVKMKEKGDIPEGYSVSREKKERFSLILESASTNQTSMYLCASTPPLGGRENEQYFGPGTRLTVT.

This sequence joins TRBV7-6 and TRBJ1-3; TRBD1 is a possible D gene (5 bases). Per the germline V gene, CDR1 is SGHVS and CDR2 is FNYEAQ. This CDR3 spans 16 amino acids. V gave up 1 base and J gave up 2 bases, with 12 bases separating them. The CDR3 DNA sequence: TGTGCCAGCAGCTTAGGGGCGGCAGGGACTGGAAACACCATATATTTT. Protein sequence: CASSLGAAGTGNTIYF.

In its sample, this clone was seen once. The chain carries TRBV10-3 and TRBJ2-7; 10 bases fit TRBD2. The V gene's germline CDR1 is ENHRY and CDR2 SYGVKD. Trimming cost V 10 bases and J 2 bases; bases outside gene matches: 5. This CDR3 contains 13 residues. Here the CDR3 reads CATESGGAYEQYF. The CDR3 region has the DNA TGTGCCACCGAAAGCGGGGGGGCCTACGAGCAGTACTTC.

The J gene is TRBJ2-3, the V gene TRBV13; D gene uncertain. Germline V CDR1 and CDR2: PRHDT, FYEKMQ (reference sequence). V lost 5 bases and J lost 1, with 10 bases in between. This CDR3 is built from 14 residues. The CDR3, as DNA: TGTGCCAGCAGCCCCGCGCTACGCACAGATACGCAGTATTTT. Protein: CASSPALRTDTQYF.

CDR3 coding DNA: TGTGCCAGCAGCGCCAGCATGAACACTGAAGCTTTCTTT. Its protein product is CASSASMNTEAFF. The chain combines TRBV7-3 with TRBJ1-1; D ambiguous. CDR1 and CDR2 from the germline V gene are SGHTA and FQGTGA. The V end was cut by 5 bases, the J end by 0 bases, with 7 bases between. This CDR3 has 13 amino acids.

The rearrangement uses TRBV19 and TRBJ1-1; 8 bases agree with TRBD1. Germline assignment: CDR1 LNHDA and CDR2 SQIVND (reference sequence). The CDR3 has 13 amino acids. Germline trimming cut 9 bases from V and 0 bases from J; bases unmatched to any gene: 3. The CDR3 sequence: CASEGQVNTEAFF. The CDR3 nucleotides read TGTGCCAGCGAGGGACAGGTGAACACTGAAGCTTTCTTT.

The V and J genes are TRBV18 and TRBJ1-1; D remains unclear. The CDR3 has 14 amino acids. V lost 4 bases, J lost 0 bases, and 9 bases lay in between. The germline V gene encodes CDR1 KGHSH and CDR2 LQKENI. The CDR3 sequence is CASSQAIMNTEAFF. In nucleotides, the CDR3 is TGTGCCAGCTCACAGGCCATTATGAACACTGAAGCTTTCTTT.

The chain recombines TRBV6-6 with TRBJ1-1; D might be TRBD1 (5 bases). The CDR3 spans 12 residues. Germline V gene sequence: CDR1 MNHNY, CDR2 SVGAGI (reference sequence). The V and J ends lost 6 bases and 7 bases respectively, with 12 bases between them. CDR3 DNA: TGTGCCAGCAGCTTGGACATTCTTGAAGCTTTCTTT. Its translation is CASSLDILEAFF.

The chain links TRBV5-7 to TRBJ2-7; D uncertain. TRBV5-7 has ORF status, its function being uncertain. V was clipped by 6 bases and J by 5 bases, with 6 bases between them. The CDR3 has 10 amino acids. The CDR3 protein is CASIPNEQYF. In DNA, the CDR3 is TGTGCCAGCATCCCTAACGAGCAGTACTTC.

This chain joins TRBV4-1 and TRBJ2-7; a weak D match, TRBD2 (6 bases). CDR3 length equals 14 residues. V was shortened by 3 bases and J by 5 bases, with 14 bases between the two germline ends. Germline lookup yields CDR1 MGHRA and CDR2 YSYEKL. In nucleotides, the CDR3 is TGCGCCAGCAGCCACGGGACTGGTCCCAACGAGCAGTACTTC. Amino acids: CASSHGTGPNEQYF.

The chain uses TRBV18 and TRBJ2-1, with 8 bases fitting TRBD2. Germline V gene data show CDR1 as KGHSH and CDR2 as LQKENI. The CDR3 has 16 amino acids. V was pared by 1 base and J by 6 bases, with 8 bases of the junction left unmatched. In nucleotides, the CDR3 is TGTGCCAGCTCACCACTGGGACTAGATCTCGCCAATGAGCAGTTCTTC. This encodes CASSPLGLDLANEQFF.

This clone is a singleton in its sample. The chain carries TRBV10-3 and TRBJ1-5; D unclear. Germline-derived CDR1 and CDR2 are ENHRY and SYGVKD. The CDR3 runs 16 residues. The V end was cut by 2 bases, the J end by 0 bases, with 11 bases between. The CDR3 loop is CAISEGVLDSNQPQHF. The DNA of the CDR3 is TGTGCCATCAGTGAGGGAGTTCTAGATAGCAATCAGCCCCAGCATTTT.

The chain uses TRBV9 and TRBJ1-3; D uncertain. Trimming took 0 bases from V and 2 from J, leaving 15 bases between them. The germline CDR1 and CDR2 sequences are SGDLS and YYNGEE. The CDR3 length is 17 residues. DNA of the CDR3: TGTGCCAGCAGCGTAGAACCCGTAAGTTATGCTGGAAACACCATATATTTT. This gives the protein CASSVEPVSYAGNTIYF. The whole variable domain, remainder taken from reference TRBV9 and TRBJ1-3, is DSGVTQTPKHLITATGQRVTLRCSPRSGDLSVYWYQQSLDQGLQFLIQYYNGEERAKGNILERFSAQQFPDLHSELNLSSLELGDSALYFCASSVEPVSYAGNTIYFGEGSWLTVV.

V gene TRBV27 combines with J gene TRBJ2-3; no definite D call. This CDR3 has 12 residues. Trimming took off 6 bases at V and 4 bases at J, with 8 bases between the two ends. CDR1 and CDR2 from the germline V gene are MNHEY and SMNVEV (reference sequence). This chain's CDR3 is CASSSQADTQYF. For the CDR3, the DNA is TGTGCCAGCAGCTCTCAGGCAGATACGCAGTATTTT.

The V call is TRBV5-1, the J call TRBJ2-5; no clear D. The CDR3 consists of 11 residues. Germline V gives CDR1 SGHRS, CDR2 YFSETQ. Trimming took 4 bases from V and 4 from J, leaving 5 bases between them. DNA for the CDR3: TGCGCCAGCAGCGATGTAGAGACCCAGTACTTC. Amino acid sequence: CASSDVETQYF.

The rearrangement joins TRBV2 to TRBJ2-6; maybe TRBD1 (6 bases). Germline V lookup: CDR1 SNHLY, CDR2 FYNNEI. Trimming cost V 0 bases and J 4 bases, with 10 bases left between them. This CDR3 is built from 16 residues. The DNA for the CDR3 is TGTGCCAGCAGTGAAGCGCTCCAGGGGGGGGCCAACGTCCTGACTTTC. Its protein is CASSEALQGGANVLTF.

As concerns this clone: The junction departs from the called germline gene at one end, perhaps through a read error. The CDR3 nucleotides are TGTGCTAGCAGCCTTTCCGGCCTGGGGGAGACCCAGTACTTC. It is translated as CASSLSGLGETQYF. The genes are TRBV7-7 and TRBJ2-5; D is undetermined. In germline, CDR1 is SSHAT, CDR2 FNYEAQ (reference sequence). The CDR3 consists of 14 residues.